This T cell receptor (beta chain) appears in the sequencing data of a study of CD8+ T cells in alopecia areata. Notes on this clone: The target antigen is unknown.

General observations from the study: It was less clear whether patients shared TCRs than it was in mice, possibly because of HLA.

RNA extraction was followed by reverse transcription into cDNA, which acted as the sequencing template. The protocol was immunoSEQ multiplex PCR, while the TCRdb copy is restricted to in-frame clones and leaves out a portion. In the table there are 95,000 to 120,000 clones, about 60% of which are singletons. The TCR sequence derives from a human donor with alopecia areata. Sequenced input: NKG2D-low CD8+ T cells sorted from blood.

The CDR3 region is CASSPRLSETQYF. CDR3 DNA sequence: TGTGCCAGCAGCCCCCGACTAAGCGAGACCCAGTACTTC. This chain joins TRBV28 and TRBJ2-5; D is perhaps TRBD2 (5 bases). V was cut by 6 bases and J by 5 bases, with 13 bases left in between. Germline V lookup: CDR1 MDHEN, CDR2 SYDVKM. The CDR3 is made up of 13 amino acids.